These 28 T cell receptor beta chains share one sample of origin, sequenced in a study of blood T cells in healthy people across ages. Through a sample-barcoded 5' primer and a J-beta primer mix, a second PCR was run for about 7 to 12 cycles. TCRdb reprocessed the 5' RACE reads via MiXCR and lists one record per CDR3 protein. This sample has around 800,000 distinct CDR3 sequences, with 44% found just once. The specimen sequenced was blood. Receptor source: a man aged 55 to 70 in good health.

This clonotype was seen only a few times. V gene TRBV9 combines with J gene TRBJ2-5; the D call may be TRBD1 or TRBD2 (5 bases each). The CDR3 has 16 amino acids. Germline CDR1 SGDLS, CDR2 YYNGEE. Between the trimmed V and J ends, which lost 4 bases and 5 bases, there was a span of 21 bases. The CDR3 region has the DNA TGTGCCAGCAGCAAGTGGGACGGAGTGAGAACGGAGACCCAGTACTTC. Encoded protein: CASSKWDGVRTETQYF.

About this clonotype: This may be a read error: a much more frequent sequence differs by one nucleotide. The chain has TRBV11-1 and TRBJ2-7; D gene unclear. This CDR3 has 20 residues. Trimming took off 0 bases at V and 7 bases at J, with 31 bases between the two ends. Germline V lookup: CDR1 SGHAT, CDR2 FQDESV (reference sequence). The CDR3 sequence: CASSLATAPGGIYRYNEQYF. The CDR3 DNA sequence: TGTGCCAGCAGCTTAGCCACGGCCCCTGGTGGGATCTACCGTTACAATGAGCAGTACTTC.

The table lists this clonotype with a few counts. The rearrangement links TRBV6-2 or TRBV6-3 to TRBJ1-6; TRBD1 aligns across 8 bases. Germline V gives CDR1 MNHEY, CDR2 SVGEGT. CDR3 length equals 18 residues. The V gene end was trimmed by 8 bases and the J gene end by 3 bases; junction bases not matched to a gene: 15. This CDR3 reads CASRSGQGAILYNSPLHF. The CDR3 DNA sequence: TGTGCCAGCCGTTCCGGCCAGGGGGCGATCCTCTATAATTCACCCCTCCACTTT.

This clonotype was picked up a small number of times. This chain uses TRBV20-1 with TRBJ2-1; D tentatively fits TRBD1 or TRBD2 (6 bases each). The V end lost 6 bases, the J end lost 8 bases, and 23 bases lay between the germline ends. This CDR3 has 15 amino acids. Germline V gene sequence: CDR1 DFQATT, CDR2 SNEGSKA (reference sequence). The CDR3 region is CSAPWVGGPSDEQFF. In nucleotides, the CDR3 is TGCAGTGCCCCTTGGGTGGGGGGCCCCAGCGATGAGCAGTTCTTC.

The chain has TRBV5-8 and TRBJ1-5; TRBD1 matches at 8 bases. V was pared by 4 bases and J by 1 base, with 4 bases of the junction left unmatched. The CDR3 contains 15 residues. CDR1 is SGHTS and CDR2 is YDEGEE in the germline V gene. The CDR3 is CASSRQGFSNQPQHF. Written as DNA, the CDR3 is TGTGCCAGCAGCCGACAGGGGTTCAGCAATCAGCCCCAGCATTTT.

This clonotype was detected only a few times. The V and J genes are TRBV7-2 and TRBJ2-1, with 9 bases fitting TRBD2. Trimming removed 5 bases from V and 4 bases from J; junction bases left unmatched: 3. This CDR3 region has 14 residues. The germline V gene encodes CDR1 SGHTA and CDR2 FQGNSA. The chain's CDR3 is CASSGAGGYNEQFF. In DNA, the CDR3 is TGTGCCAGCAGCGGGGCGGGGGGGTACAATGAGCAGTTCTTC.

The V call is TRBV11-1, the J call TRBJ2-7, with D hard to call. The CDR3 runs to 13 residues. The germline V gene has CDR1 SGHAT and CDR2 FQDESV (reference sequence). The germline V and J ends were trimmed by 5 bases and 0 bases, with 8 bases remaining between them. Here the CDR3 DNA reads TGTGCCAGCAGCCCGATCAGCTCCTACGAGCAGTACTTC. The encoded protein is CASSPISSYEQYF.

The chain joins TRBV11-2 to TRBJ2-5, with D possibly being TRBD1 or TRBD2 (5 bases each). Per the germline V gene, CDR1 is SGHAT and CDR2 is FQNNGV. CDR3 size: 17 residues. V was pared by 6 bases and J by 2 bases, with 22 bases between. The CDR3: CASSPPGSRVAQETQYF. The CDR3 DNA reads as TGTGCCAGCAGTCCCCCGGGGTCCAGGGTCGCTCAAGAGACCCAGTACTTC. Full variable domain (outside the CDR3, taken from reference TRBV11-2 and TRBJ2-5): EAGVAQSPRYKIIEKRQSVAFWCNPISGHATLYWYQQILGQGPKLLIQFQNNGVVDDSQLPKDRFSAERLKGVDSTLKIQPAKLEDSAVYLCASSPPGSRVAQETQYFGPGTRLLVL.

Many counts were recorded for this clonotype. The chain recombines TRBV4-1 with TRBJ1-1; no firm D call. Trimming took 0 bases from V and 5 from J, leaving 10 bases between them. CDR1 is MGHRA, CDR2 YSYEKL, per germline. The CDR3 spans 14 residues. The CDR3 nucleotides are TGCGCCAGCAGCCAAGATCCCACTTGGACTGAAGCTTTCTTT. Protein product: CASSQDPTWTEAFF.

The rearrangement links TRBV3-1 to TRBJ2-4; D remains unclear. The end of the DNA is better explained by TRBJ2-7, so the J call may be wrong. CDR3 length equals 15 residues. Germline V CDR1 and CDR2: LGHDT, YNNKEL (reference sequence). This chain's CDR3 is CASSQELSTAYEQYF. CDR3 nucleotide sequence: TGTGCCAGCAGCCAAGAATTGAGTACAGCCTACGAGCAGTACTTC.

This clonotype occurred a few times. The CDR3 loop is CSAWGAGGTDTQYF. CDR3 bases: TGCAGTGCGTGGGGGGCGGGGGGCACAGATACGCAGTATTTT. The chain recombines TRBV20-1 with TRBJ2-3; TRBD2 might be the D (7 bases). The CDR3 is made up of 14 amino acids. CDR1 and CDR2 (germline): DFQATT, SNEGSKA (reference sequence). Trimming removed 6 bases at V and 1 base at J, with 14 bases between.

The table lists this clonotype with a few counts. The chain couples TRBV9 to TRBJ2-3; D is uncertain. Trimming stripped 4 bases from V and 0 bases from J, with 9 bases between. Germline V CDR1 and CDR2: SGDLS, YYNGEE. This CDR3 is built from 14 residues. Here the CDR3 DNA reads TGTGCCAGCAGCCCCTCGGACAGCACAGATACGCAGTATTTT. Translating it yields CASSPSDSTDTQYF.

With respect to this clonotype: A much larger clone lies a single base off, so this may be a read error. The chain employs TRBV10-3 and TRBJ2-7; D perhaps matches TRBD2 (5 bases). Per germline, CDR1 ENHRY and CDR2 SYGVKD. V shed 9 bases and J shed 4 bases, with 16 bases lying between them. CDR3 length: 13 residues. The CDR3 sequence: CAIRGSLRYEQYF. DNA for the CDR3: TGTGCCATACGGGGATCCCTGCGGTACGAGCAGTACTTC.

This clonotype has just a few counts. This chain uses TRBV29-1 with TRBJ1-1, with 7 bases fitting TRBD1. CDR3 length equals 16 residues. V lost 4 bases, J lost 0 bases, and 11 bases stayed unmatched. The V gene's germline CDR1 is SQVTM and CDR2 ANQGSEA. The CDR3 spells CSVAGAGGNMNTEAFF. CDR3 nucleotide sequence: TGCAGCGTTGCGGGGGCAGGGGGAAACATGAACACTGAAGCTTTCTTT.

This chain uses TRBV4-1 with TRBJ2-7; TRBD1 aligns across 7 bases. J was trimmed by 1 base and V by 10 bases; bases with no gene match: 10. Germline CDR1 is MGHRA and CDR2 is YSYEKL. The CDR3 loop spans 14 amino acids. The CDR3 DNA sequence: TGCGCCAACAGGGCCGGGACAGCATCCTACGAGCAGTACTTC. The encoded protein is CANRAGTASYEQYF.

The chain combines TRBV4-1 with TRBJ2-2; D gene uncertain. Germline CDR1 reads MGHRA; CDR2 reads YSYEKL. V lost 3 bases and J 5 bases, leaving 4 bases between the germline ends. The length of the CDR3 is 12 residues. CDR3 bases: TGCGCCAGCAGCCACGCTACCGGGGAGCTGTTTTTT. This sequence encodes CASSHATGELFF.

This clonotype has only one observation. CDR3 in amino acids: CASTTGKAGELFF. As DNA, the CDR3 is TGTGCCAGCACGACGGGGAAGGCCGGGGAGCTGTTTTTT. The chain combines TRBV3-1 with TRBJ2-2; maybe TRBD2 (5 bases). Germline assignment: CDR1 LGHDT and CDR2 YNNKEL (reference sequence). V was shortened by 7 bases and J by 6 bases, with 12 bases between the two germline ends. CDR3 length: 13 residues.

V gene TRBV3-1 combines with J gene TRBJ2-7, with a possible D match to TRBD1 (6 bases). The CDR3 covers 14 residues. Trimming stripped 1 base from V and 3 bases from J, with 10 bases between. Per germline, CDR1 LGHDT and CDR2 YNNKEL (reference sequence). DNA for the CDR3: TGTGCCAGCAGCCAAGGGACAGATGGCTACGAGCAGTACTTC. Amino acids: CASSQGTDGYEQYF.

This clonotype was detected a few times. The chain joins TRBV15 to TRBJ2-7; TRBD1 agrees at 7 bases. Germline CDR1 is LNHNV and CDR2 is YYDKDF (reference sequence). The CDR3 length is 14 residues. Trimming at V came to 3 bases and at J to 6 bases, leaving 8 bases not matched to a gene. The CDR3 loop reads CATSRETGACEQYF. In DNA, the CDR3 is TGTGCCACCAGCAGGGAAACAGGGGCCTGCGAGCAGTACTTC.

The chain combines TRBV12-3 or TRBV12-4 with TRBJ1-2, with TRBD1 matching over 7 bases. V was clipped by 1 base and J by 1 base; unmatched bases: 12. This CDR3 contains 18 residues. DNA for the CDR3: TGTGCCAGCAGTTTAGTTCTGTTCCCTAACAGGGGTAACTATGGCTACACCTTC. As protein: CASSLVLFPNRGNYGYTF.

This chain links TRBV4-3 with TRBJ2-1, with 7 bases matching TRBD2. The DNA end favors TRBJ2-7, so the J call may be wrong. The V gene's germline CDR1 is LGHNA and CDR2 YSLEER. There are 18 residues in the CDR3. CDR3 nucleotides: TGCGCCAGCAGCCAAGATTACACCAGCGGGGTTACACACCCTGAGCAGTACTTC. Residues: CASSQDYTSGVTHPEQYF.

This clonotype occurred a few times. The genes are TRBV7-2 and TRBJ2-7; D may correspond to TRBD1 or TRBD2 (5 bases each). Germline values: CDR1 SGHTA, CDR2 FQGNSA. V was trimmed by 3 bases and J by 0 bases, leaving 15 bases between them. The CDR3 is 16 amino acids. CDR3 coding DNA: TGTGCCAGCAGCTTGGTGGGTGCTGGGGGCTCCTACGAGCAGTACTTC. It translates to CASSLVGAGGSYEQYF.

V is TRBV7-9 and J is TRBJ1-6; D is perhaps TRBD1 (6 bases). Germline V gene data show CDR1 as SEHNR and CDR2 as FQNEAQ (reference sequence). Between the trimmed V and J ends, which lost 10 bases and 7 bases, there was a span of 14 bases. This CDR3 contains 13 residues. The CDR3 region has the DNA TGTGCCACCGCCCCGGGGGCAAATTCACCCCTCCACTTT. This sequence encodes CATAPGANSPLHF.

The table lists this clonotype with a few counts. DNA for the CDR3: TGTGCCAGCAGCTTTTCAGGACTGAACTCCTACGAGCAGTACTTC. Translating gives CASSFSGLNSYEQYF. The J gene is TRBJ2-7, the V gene TRBV7-9; weak D call: TRBD2 (5 bases). In germline, CDR1 is SEHNR, CDR2 FQNEAQ (reference sequence). The CDR3 loop spans 15 amino acids. V gave up 3 bases and J gave up 0 bases, with 12 bases separating them.

The table lists this clonotype with a count of one. The chain uses TRBV20-1 and TRBJ2-1; tentative D call: TRBD2 (5 bases). The germline CDR1 and CDR2 sequences are DFQATT and SNEGSKA (reference sequence). The CDR3 sequence is 13 residues long. The ends were cut back, 4 bases at V and 7 bases at J, with 14 bases in the middle. The CDR3 bases are TGCAGTGCTAACCGAGCGGTAGGAAATGAGCAGTTCTTC. Translation: CSANRAVGNEQFF.

Remarks on this clonotype: One end of the junction does not line up with germline, which may come from a read error. The rearrangement links TRBV12-3 or TRBV12-4 to TRBJ2-3, with D possibly being TRBD2 (5 bases). The CDR3 is 16 residues long. CDR3 loop: CACSFGEGWVADTQYF. The CDR3 DNA is TGTGCCTGCAGTTTCGGGGAAGGGTGGGTCGCAGATACGCAGTATTTT.

The chain recombines TRBV20-1 with TRBJ2-1, with TRBD2 identical over 11 bases. The length of the CDR3 is 15 residues. Trimming removed 5 bases from V and 8 bases from J; junction bases left unmatched: 11. The germline V gene encodes CDR1 DFQATT and CDR2 SNEGSKA (reference sequence). The CDR3, as DNA: TGCAGTGCTCCCCCCTTAGCGGGAGGGATTCATGAGCAGTTCTTC. It translates to CSAPPLAGGIHEQFF.

The V and J genes are TRBV6-2 or TRBV6-3 and TRBJ2-5; D is perhaps TRBD2 (5 bases). Germline V CDR1 and CDR2: MNHEY, SVGEGT. V was clipped by 2 bases and J by 7 bases, with 17 bases between them. The CDR3 covers 15 residues. CDR3 DNA: TGTGCCAGCAGTTACCTTAACCGGAGGTCAGGGACCCAGTACTTC. It codes for CASSYLNRRSGTQYF.